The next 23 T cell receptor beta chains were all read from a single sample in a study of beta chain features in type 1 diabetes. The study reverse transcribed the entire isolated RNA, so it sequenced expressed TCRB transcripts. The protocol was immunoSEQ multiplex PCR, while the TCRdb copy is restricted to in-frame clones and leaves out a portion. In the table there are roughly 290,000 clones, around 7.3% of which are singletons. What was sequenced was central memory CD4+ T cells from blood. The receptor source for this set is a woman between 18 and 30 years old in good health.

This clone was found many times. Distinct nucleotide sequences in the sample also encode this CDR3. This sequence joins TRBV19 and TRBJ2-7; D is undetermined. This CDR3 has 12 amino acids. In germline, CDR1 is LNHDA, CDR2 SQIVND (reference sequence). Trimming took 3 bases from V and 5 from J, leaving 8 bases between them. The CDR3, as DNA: TGTGCCAGTAGTATGATGGGAAACGAGCAGTACTTC. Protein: CASSMMGNEQYF. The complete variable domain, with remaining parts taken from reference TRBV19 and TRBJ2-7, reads DGGITQSPKYLFRKEGQNVTLSCEQNLNHDAMYWYRQDPGQGLRLIYYSQIVNDFQKGDIAEGYSVSREKKESFPLTVTSAQKNPTAFYLCASSMMGNEQYFGPGTRLTVT.

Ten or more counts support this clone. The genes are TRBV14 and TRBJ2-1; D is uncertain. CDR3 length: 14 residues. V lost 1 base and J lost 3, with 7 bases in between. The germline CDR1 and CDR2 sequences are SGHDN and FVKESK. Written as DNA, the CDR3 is TGTGCCAGCAGCCAAGGTTCTGGCTACAATGAGCAGTTCTTC. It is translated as CASSQGSGYNEQFF.

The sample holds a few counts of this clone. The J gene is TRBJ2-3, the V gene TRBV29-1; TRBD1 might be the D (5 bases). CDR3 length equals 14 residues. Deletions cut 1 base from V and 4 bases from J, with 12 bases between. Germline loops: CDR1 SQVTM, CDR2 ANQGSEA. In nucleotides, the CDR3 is TGCAGCGTTGAAGCCCAGGGTGGCCCAGATACGCAGTATTTT. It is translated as CSVEAQGGPDTQYF.

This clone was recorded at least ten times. The CDR3 here is CASSKSDTQYF. In nucleotides, the CDR3 is TGTGCCAGCAGCAAATCAGATACGCAGTATTTT. The gene calls are TRBV7-3 and TRBJ2-3; no definite D call. Germline CDR1 SGHTA, CDR2 FQGTGA. Trimming stripped 5 bases from V and 4 bases from J, with 4 bases between. The CDR3 has 11 amino acids.

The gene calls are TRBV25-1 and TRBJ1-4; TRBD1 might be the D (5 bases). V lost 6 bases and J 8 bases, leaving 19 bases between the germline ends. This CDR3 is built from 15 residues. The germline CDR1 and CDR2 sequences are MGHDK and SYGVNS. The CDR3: CASSYLGRRGEKLFF. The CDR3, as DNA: TGTGCCAGCAGCTACCTGGGGCGACGAGGAGAAAAACTGTTTTTT.

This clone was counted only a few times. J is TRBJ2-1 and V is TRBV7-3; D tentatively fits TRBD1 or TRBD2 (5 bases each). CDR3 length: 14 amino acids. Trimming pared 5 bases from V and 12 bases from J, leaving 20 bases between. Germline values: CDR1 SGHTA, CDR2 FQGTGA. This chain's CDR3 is CASSPRARDEGQFF. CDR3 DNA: TGTGCCAGCAGCCCTCGGGCGAGGGACGAGGGGCAGTTCTTC.

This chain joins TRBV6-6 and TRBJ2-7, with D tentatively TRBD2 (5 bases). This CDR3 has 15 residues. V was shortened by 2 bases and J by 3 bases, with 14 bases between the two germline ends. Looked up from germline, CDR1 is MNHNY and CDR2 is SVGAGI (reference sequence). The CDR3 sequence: CASSYEGGTFYEQYV. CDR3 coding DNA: TGTGCCAGCAGTTACGAGGGCGGTACCTTCTACGAGCAGTACGTC.

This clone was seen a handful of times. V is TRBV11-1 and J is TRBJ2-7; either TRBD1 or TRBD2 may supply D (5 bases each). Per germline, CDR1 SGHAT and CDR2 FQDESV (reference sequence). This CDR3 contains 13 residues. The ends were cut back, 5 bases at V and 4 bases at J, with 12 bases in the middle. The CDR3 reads CASSAGTQYEQYF. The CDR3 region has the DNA TGTGCCAGCAGCGCCGGGACCCAGTACGAGCAGTACTTC. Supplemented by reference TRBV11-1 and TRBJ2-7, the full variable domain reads EAEVAQSPRYKITEKSQAVAFWCDPISGHATLYWYRQILGQGPELLVQFQDESVVDDSQLPKDRFSAERLKGVDSTLKIQPAELGDSAMYLCASSAGTQYEQYFGPGTRLTVT.

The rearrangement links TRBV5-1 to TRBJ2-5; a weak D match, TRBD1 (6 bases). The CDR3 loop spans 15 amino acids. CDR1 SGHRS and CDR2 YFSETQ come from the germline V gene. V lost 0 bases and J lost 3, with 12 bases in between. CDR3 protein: CASSLGVSGEETQYF. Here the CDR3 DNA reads TGCGCCAGCAGCTTGGGGGTTTCAGGGGAAGAGACCCAGTACTTC.

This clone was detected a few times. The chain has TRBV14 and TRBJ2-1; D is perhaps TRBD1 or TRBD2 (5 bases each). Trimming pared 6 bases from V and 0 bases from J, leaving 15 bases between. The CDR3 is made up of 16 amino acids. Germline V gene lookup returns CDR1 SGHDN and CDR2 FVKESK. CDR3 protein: CASSRTLRGSYNEQFF. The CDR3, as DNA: TGTGCCAGCAGTCGGACTTTAAGGGGCTCCTACAATGAGCAGTTCTTC.

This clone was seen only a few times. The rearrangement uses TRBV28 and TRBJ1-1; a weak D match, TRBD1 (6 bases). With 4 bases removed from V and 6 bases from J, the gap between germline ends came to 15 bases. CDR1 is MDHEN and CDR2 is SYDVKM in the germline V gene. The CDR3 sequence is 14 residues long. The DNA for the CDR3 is TGTGCCAGCAGTTATGCGGGGGGCAATCCTGAAGCTTTCTTT. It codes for CASSYAGGNPEAFF. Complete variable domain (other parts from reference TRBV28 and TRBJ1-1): DVKVTQSSRYLVKRTGEKVFLECVQDMDHENMFWYRQDPGLGLRLIYFSYDVKMKEKGDIPEGYSVSREKKERFSLILESASTNQTSMYLCASSYAGGNPEAFFGQGTRLTVV.

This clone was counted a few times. The CDR3 DNA reads TGTGCCAGCTTGGGCCTTCCGAACACCGGGGAGCTGTTTTTT. Encoded protein: CASLGLPNTGELFF. The chain is built from TRBV28 and TRBJ2-2; no reliable D call. Trimming shortened V by 8 bases and J by 0 bases, and 10 bases separated the two germline ends. CDR3 size: 14 residues. CDR1 and CDR2 from the germline V gene are MDHEN and SYDVKM.

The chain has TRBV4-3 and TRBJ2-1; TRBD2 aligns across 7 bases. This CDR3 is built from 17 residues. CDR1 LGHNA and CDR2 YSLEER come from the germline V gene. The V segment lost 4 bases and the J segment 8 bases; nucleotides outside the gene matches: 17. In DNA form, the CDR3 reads TGCGCCAGCAGCCCCCGGGCGGCTAGCGGTCCTACACATGAGCAGTTCTTC. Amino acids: CASSPRAASGPTHEQFF.

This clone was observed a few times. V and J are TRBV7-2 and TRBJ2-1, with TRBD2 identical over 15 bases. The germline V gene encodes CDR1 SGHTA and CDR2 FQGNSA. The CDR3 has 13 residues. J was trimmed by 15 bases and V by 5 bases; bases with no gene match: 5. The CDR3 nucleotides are TGTGCCAGCAGCCCGGGACTAGCGGGAGGTCGGTTCTTC. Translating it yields CASSPGLAGGRFF. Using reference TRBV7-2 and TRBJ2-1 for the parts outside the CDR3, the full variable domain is GAGVSQSPSNKVTEKGKDVELRCDPISGHTALYWYRQSLGQGLEFLIYFQGNSAPDKSGLPSDRFSAERTGGSVSTLTIQRTQQEDSAVYLCASSPGLAGGRFFGPGTRLTVL.

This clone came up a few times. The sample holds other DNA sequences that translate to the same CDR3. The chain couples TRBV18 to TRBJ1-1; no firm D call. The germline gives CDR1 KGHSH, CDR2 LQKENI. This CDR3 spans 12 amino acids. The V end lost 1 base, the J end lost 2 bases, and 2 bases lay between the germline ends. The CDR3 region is CASSPLNTEAFF. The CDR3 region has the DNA TGTGCCAGCTCACCACTCAACACTGAAGCTTTCTTT.

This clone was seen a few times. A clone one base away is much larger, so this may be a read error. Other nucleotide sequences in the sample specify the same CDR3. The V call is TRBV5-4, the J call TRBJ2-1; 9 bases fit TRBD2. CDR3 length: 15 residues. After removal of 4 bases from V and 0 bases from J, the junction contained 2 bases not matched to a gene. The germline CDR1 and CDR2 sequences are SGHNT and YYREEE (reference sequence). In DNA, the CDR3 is TGTGCCAGCAGCCCAGCGGGGGGCTCCTACAATGAGCAGTTCTTC. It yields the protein CASSPAGGSYNEQFF. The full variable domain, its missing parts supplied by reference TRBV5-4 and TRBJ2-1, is ETGVTQSPTHLIKTRGQQVTLRCSSQSGHNTVSWYQQALGQGPQFIFQYYREEENGRGNFPPRFSGLQFPNYSSELNVNALELDDSALYLCASSPAGGSYNEQFFGPGTRLTVL.

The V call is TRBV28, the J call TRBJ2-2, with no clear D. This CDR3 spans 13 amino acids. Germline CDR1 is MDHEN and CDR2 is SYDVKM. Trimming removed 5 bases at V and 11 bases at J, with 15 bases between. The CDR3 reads CASSPPVAPELFF. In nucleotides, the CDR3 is TGTGCCAGCAGTCCCCCCGTCGCTCCCGAGCTGTTTTTT.

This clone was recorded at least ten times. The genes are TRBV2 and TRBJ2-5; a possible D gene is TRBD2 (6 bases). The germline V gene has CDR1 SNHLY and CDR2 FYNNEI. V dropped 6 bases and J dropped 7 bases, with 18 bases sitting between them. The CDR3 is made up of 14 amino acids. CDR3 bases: TGTGCCAGCAGGGAGAGCCGGGAGATGTGGACCCAGTACTTC. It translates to CASRESREMWTQYF.

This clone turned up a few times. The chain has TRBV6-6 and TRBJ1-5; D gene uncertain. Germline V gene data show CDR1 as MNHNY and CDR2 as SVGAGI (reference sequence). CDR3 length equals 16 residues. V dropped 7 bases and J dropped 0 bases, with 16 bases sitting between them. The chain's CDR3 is CASIGRKQNSNQPQHF. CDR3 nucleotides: TGTGCCAGCATTGGTAGGAAACAGAATAGCAATCAGCCCCAGCATTTT.

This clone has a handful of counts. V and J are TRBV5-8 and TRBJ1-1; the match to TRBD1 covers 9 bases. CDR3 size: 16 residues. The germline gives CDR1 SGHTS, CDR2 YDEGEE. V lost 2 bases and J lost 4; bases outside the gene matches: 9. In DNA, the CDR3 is TGTGCCAGCAGCTTACCTCTGGGACAGGGAGGCACTGAAGCTTTCTTT. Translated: CASSLPLGQGGTEAFF.

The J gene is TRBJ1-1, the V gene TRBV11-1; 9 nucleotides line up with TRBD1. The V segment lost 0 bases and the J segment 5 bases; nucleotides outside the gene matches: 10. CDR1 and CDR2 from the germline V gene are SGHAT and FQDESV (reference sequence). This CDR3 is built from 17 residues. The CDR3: CASSLAGGQGKRTEAFF. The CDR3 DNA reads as TGTGCCAGCAGCTTAGCGGGTGGACAGGGGAAGAGGACTGAAGCTTTCTTT.

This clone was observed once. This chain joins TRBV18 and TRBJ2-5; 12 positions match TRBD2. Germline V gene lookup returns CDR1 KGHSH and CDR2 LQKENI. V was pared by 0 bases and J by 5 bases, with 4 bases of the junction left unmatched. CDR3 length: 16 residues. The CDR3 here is CASSPPTSGGAETQYF. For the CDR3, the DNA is TGTGCCAGCTCACCACCGACTAGCGGGGGAGCGGAGACCCAGTACTTC.

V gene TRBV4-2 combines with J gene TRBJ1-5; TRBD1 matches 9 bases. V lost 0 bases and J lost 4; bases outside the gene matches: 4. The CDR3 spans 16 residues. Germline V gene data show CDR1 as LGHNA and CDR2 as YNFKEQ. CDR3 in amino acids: CASSQDRGTGNQPQHF. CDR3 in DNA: TGTGCCAGCAGCCAAGATCGGGGGACAGGGAATCAGCCCCAGCATTTT.